The clone carrying this T cell receptor (beta chain) was found many times. The antigen is undetermined. These data are taken from a study of blood T cells in healthy people across ages. Study conclusions and caveats: While age rose, TCR beta diversity per million T cells dropped in a roughly linear way.

Combining a sample-barcoded 5' primer with a J-beta primer mix, a second PCR ran for about 7 to 11 cycles. TCRdb fed the 5' RACE reads into MiXCR, producing one record per CDR3 protein. The data show some 700,000 distinct CDR3 sequences, around 46% seen once. The CDR3 runs to 14 residues. Germline lookup yields CDR1 DFQATT and CDR2 SNEGSKA (reference sequence). Trimming cost V 8 bases and J 5 bases, with 21 bases left between them. The V and J genes are TRBV20-1 and TRBJ2-5; D perhaps matches TRBD2 (5 bases). This receptor was taken from a woman aged 55-75 years in good health. Sequencing input: blood. The CDR3 spells CSPLFGGGWETQYF. For the CDR3, the DNA is TGCAGTCCATTGTTTGGAGGAGGATGGGAGACCCAGTACTTC.